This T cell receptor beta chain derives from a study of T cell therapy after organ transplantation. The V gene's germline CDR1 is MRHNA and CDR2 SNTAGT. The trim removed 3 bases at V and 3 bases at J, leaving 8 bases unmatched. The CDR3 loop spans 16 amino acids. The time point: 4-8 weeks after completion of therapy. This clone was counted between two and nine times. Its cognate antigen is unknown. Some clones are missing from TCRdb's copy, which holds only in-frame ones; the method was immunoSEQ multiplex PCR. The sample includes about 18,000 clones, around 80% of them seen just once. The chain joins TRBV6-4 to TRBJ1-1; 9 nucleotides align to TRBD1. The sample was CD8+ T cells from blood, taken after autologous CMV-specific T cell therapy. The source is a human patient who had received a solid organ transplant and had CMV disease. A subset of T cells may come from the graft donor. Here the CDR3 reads CASSESWTGADTEAFF. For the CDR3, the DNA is TGTGCCAGCAGTGAATCCTGGACAGGGGCTGACACTGAAGCTTTCTTT.